This T cell receptor beta chain was sequenced during a study of CD8+ T cells in alopecia areata. Note on this clone: Its antigen is currently unknown.

Study outcomes and limitations: There were also resident alphabeta T cells of normal skin sequenced in scalp samples. Patients shared TCRs less clearly than mice did, possibly owing to HLA.

CDR3 length: 13 amino acids. Unmatched junction bases numbered 6, after V lost 3 bases and J lost 6 bases. Germline V gene sequence: CDR1 GTSNPN, CDR2 SVGIG (reference sequence). cDNA serving as the sequencing template came from extracted, reverse transcribed RNA. Generated by immunoSEQ multiplex PCR, the TCRdb table keeps only in-frame clones and is missing some. The table shows about 91,000 clones, with 40% to 55% occurring only once. This TCR derives from a human donor with alopecia areata. The sequenced sample was CD4+ T cells sorted from blood. The chain is built from TRBV30 and TRBJ2-7, with TRBD1 matching over 9 bases. The CDR3 nucleotides are TGTGCCTGGAGGGACAGGGGTACTACCGAGCAGTACTTC. Translated: CAWRDRGTTEQYF.